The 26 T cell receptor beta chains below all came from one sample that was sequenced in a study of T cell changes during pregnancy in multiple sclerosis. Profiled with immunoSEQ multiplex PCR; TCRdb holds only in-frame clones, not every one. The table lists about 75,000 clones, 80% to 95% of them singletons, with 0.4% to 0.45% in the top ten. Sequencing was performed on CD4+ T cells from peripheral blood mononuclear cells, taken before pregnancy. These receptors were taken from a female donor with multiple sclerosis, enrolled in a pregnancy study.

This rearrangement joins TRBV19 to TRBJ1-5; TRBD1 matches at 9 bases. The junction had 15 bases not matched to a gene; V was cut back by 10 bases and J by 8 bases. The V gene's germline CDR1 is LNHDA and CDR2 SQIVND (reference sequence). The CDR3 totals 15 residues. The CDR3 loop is CATESGTGYGEPQHF. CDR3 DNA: TGTGCCACCGAAAGCGGGACAGGGTACGGAGAGCCCCAGCATTTT.

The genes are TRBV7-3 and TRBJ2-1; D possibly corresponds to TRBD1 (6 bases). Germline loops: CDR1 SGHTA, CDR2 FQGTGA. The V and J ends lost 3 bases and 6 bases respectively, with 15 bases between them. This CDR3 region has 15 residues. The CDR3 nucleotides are TGTGCCAGCAGCTTTGGAAGAGGGACAATCAATGAGCAGTTCTTC. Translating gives CASSFGRGTINEQFF.

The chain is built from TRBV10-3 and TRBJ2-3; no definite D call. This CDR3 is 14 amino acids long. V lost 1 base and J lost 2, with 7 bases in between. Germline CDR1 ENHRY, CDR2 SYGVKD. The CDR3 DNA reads TGTGCCATCAGTGAGTTAGCTGCCACAGATACGCAGTATTTT. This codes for CAISELAATDTQYF.

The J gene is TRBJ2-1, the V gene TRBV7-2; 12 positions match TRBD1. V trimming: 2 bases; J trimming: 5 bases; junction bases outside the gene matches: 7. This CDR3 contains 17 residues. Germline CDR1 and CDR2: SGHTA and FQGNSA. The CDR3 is CASSLWGWDRGHNEQFF. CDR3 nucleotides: TGTGCCAGCAGCTTATGGGGCTGGGACAGGGGGCACAATGAGCAGTTCTTC.

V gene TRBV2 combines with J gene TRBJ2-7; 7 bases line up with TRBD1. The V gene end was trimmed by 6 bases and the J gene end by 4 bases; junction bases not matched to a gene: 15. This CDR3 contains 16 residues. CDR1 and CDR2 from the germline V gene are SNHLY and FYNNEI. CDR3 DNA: TGTGCCAGCAGCCAAGATCCGGGACAGCTGAGGTACGAGCAGTACTTC. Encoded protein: CASSQDPGQLRYEQYF.

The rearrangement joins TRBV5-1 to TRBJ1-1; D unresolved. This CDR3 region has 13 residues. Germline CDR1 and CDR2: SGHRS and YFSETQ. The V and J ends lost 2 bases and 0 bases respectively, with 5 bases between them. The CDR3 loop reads CASSFNMNTEAFF. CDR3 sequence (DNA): TGCGCCAGCAGCTTCAACATGAACACTGAAGCTTTCTTT. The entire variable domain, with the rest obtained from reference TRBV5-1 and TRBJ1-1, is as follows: KAGVTQTPRYLIKTRGQQVTLSCSPISGHRSVSWYQQTPGQGLQFLFEYFSETQRNKGNFPGRFSGRQFSNSRSEMNVSTLELGDSALYLCASSFNMNTEAFFGQGTRLTVV.

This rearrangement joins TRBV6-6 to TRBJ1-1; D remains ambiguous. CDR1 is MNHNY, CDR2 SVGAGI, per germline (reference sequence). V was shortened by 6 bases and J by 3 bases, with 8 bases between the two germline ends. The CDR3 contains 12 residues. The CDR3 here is CASRSRDTEAFF. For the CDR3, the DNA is TGTGCCAGCAGATCTCGGGACACTGAAGCTTTCTTT.

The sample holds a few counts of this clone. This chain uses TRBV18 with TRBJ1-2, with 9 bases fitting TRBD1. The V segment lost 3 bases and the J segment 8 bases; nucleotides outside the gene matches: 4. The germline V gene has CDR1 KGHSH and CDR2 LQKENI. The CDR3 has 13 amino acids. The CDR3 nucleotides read TGTGCCAGCTCACCGGGACAGGGTGGCGGCTACACCTTC. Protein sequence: CASSPGQGGGYTF.

CDR3 sequence reads: CASSLAGGQLISGNTIYF. CDR3 in DNA: TGTGCCAGCAGCTTAGCGGGAGGGCAGTTGATCTCTGGAAACACCATATATTTT. The chain couples TRBV7-8 to TRBJ1-3; D ambiguous. Per germline, CDR1 SGHVS and CDR2 FQNEAQ. CDR3 length: 18 residues. Trimming pared 0 bases from V and 0 bases from J, leaving 15 bases between.

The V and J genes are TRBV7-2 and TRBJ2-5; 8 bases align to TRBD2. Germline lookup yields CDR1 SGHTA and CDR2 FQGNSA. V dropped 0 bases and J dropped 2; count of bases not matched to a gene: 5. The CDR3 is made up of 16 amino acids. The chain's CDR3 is CASSLAFGGGQETQYF. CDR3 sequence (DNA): TGTGCCAGCAGCTTAGCGTTCGGGGGGGGGCAAGAGACCCAGTACTTC.

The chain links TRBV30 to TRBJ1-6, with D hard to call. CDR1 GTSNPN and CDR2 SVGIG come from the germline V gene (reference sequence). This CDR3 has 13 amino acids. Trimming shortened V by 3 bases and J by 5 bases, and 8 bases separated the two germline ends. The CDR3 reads CAWSGSNNSPLHF. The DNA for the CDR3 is TGTGCCTGGAGCGGGTCAAATAATTCACCCCTCCACTTT.

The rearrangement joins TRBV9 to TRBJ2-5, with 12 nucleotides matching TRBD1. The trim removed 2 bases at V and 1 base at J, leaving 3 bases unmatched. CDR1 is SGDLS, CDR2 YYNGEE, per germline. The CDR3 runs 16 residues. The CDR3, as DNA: TGTGCCAGCAGCGTTGGGACAGGGGGCTTCCAAGAGACCCAGTACTTC. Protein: CASSVGTGGFQETQYF.

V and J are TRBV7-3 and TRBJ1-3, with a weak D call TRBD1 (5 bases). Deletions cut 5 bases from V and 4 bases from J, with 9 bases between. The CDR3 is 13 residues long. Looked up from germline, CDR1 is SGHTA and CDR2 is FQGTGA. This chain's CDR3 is CASSLTEGNTIYF. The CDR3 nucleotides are TGTGCCAGCAGCCTGACAGAAGGAAACACCATATATTTT.

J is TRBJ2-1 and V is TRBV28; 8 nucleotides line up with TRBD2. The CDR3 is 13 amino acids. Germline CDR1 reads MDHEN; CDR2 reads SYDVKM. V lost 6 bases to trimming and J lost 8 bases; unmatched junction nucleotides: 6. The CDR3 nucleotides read TGTGCCAGCAGGAGTAGCGGGACGGATGAGCAGTTCTTC. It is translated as CASRSSGTDEQFF.

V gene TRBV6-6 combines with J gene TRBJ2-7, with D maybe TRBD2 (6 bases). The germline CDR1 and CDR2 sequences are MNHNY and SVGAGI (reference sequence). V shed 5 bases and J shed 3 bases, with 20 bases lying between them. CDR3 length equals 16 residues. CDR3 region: CASSQDSGLSGYEQYF. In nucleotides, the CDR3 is TGTGCCAGCAGTCAGGACTCGGGACTTTCAGGCTACGAGCAGTACTTC.

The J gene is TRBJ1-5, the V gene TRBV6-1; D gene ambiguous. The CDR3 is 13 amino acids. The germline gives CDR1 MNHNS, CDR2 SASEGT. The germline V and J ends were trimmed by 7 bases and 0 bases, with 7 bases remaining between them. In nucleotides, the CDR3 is TGTGCCAGCACGGAGTTTAGCAATCAGCCCCAGCATTTT. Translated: CASTEFSNQPQHF.

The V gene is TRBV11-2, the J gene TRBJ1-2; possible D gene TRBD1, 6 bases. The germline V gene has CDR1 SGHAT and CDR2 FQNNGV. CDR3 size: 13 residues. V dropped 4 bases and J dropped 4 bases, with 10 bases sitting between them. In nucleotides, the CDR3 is TGTGCCAGCAGCTCAGGGGTAGTCTATGGCTACACCTTC. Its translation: CASSSGVVYGYTF.

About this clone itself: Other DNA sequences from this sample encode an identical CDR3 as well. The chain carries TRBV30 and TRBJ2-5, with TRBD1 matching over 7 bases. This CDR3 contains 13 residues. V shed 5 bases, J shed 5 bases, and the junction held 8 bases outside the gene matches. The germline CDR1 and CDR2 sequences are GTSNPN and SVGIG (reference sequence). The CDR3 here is CAWERQGLETQYF. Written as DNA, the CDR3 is TGTGCCTGGGAAAGACAGGGCTTGGAGACCCAGTACTTC.

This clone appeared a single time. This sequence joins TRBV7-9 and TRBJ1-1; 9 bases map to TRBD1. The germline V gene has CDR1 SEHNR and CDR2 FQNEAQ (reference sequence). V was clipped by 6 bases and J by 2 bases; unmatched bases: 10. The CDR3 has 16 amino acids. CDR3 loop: CASSPGTGKGNTEAFF. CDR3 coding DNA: TGTGCCAGCAGTCCCGGGACAGGGAAGGGTAACACTGAAGCTTTCTTT.

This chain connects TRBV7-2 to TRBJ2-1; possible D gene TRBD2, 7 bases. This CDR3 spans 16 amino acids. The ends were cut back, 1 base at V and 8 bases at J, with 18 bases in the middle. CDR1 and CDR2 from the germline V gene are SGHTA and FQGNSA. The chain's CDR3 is CASSLVGGGARDEQFF. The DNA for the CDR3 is TGTGCCAGCAGCTTAGTTGGTGGGGGGGCTCGGGATGAGCAGTTCTTC.

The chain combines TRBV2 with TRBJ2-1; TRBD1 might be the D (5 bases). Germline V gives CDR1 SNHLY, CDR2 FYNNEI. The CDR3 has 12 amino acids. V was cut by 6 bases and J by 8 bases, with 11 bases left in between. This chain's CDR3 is CASRKVGDEQFF. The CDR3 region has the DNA TGTGCCAGCAGGAAGGTAGGGGATGAGCAGTTCTTC.

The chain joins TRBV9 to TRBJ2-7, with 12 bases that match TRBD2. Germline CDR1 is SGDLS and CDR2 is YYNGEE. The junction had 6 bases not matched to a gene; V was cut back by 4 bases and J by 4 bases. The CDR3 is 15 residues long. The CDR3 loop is CASSPQGLAGYEQYF. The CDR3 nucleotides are TGTGCCAGCAGCCCCCAAGGACTAGCGGGGTACGAGCAGTACTTC.

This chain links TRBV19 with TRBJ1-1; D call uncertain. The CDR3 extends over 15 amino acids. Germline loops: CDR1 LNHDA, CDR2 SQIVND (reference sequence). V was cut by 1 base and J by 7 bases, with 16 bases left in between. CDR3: CASSIASGLVLEAFF. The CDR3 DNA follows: TGTGCCAGTAGTATAGCGTCAGGTTTAGTCCTTGAAGCTTTCTTT.

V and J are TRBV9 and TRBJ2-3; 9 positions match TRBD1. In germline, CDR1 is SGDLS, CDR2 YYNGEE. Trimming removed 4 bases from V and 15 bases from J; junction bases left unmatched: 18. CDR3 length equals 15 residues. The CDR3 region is CASSPEGTGLGREYF. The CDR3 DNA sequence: TGTGCCAGCAGCCCAGAGGGGACAGGGTTAGGACGTGAATATTTT.

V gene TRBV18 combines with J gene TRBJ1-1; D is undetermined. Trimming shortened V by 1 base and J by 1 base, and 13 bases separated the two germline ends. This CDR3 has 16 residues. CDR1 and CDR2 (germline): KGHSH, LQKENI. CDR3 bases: TGTGCCAGCTCACCACGAATGATGGCAGAGAACACTGAAGCTTTCTTT. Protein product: CASSPRMMAENTEAFF.

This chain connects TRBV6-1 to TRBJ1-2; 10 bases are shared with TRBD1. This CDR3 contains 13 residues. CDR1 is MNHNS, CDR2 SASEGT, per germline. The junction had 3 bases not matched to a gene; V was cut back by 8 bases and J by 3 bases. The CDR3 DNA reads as TGTGCCAGCGACAGGGGGCCGGACTATGGCTACACCTTC. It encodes CASDRGPDYGYTF.